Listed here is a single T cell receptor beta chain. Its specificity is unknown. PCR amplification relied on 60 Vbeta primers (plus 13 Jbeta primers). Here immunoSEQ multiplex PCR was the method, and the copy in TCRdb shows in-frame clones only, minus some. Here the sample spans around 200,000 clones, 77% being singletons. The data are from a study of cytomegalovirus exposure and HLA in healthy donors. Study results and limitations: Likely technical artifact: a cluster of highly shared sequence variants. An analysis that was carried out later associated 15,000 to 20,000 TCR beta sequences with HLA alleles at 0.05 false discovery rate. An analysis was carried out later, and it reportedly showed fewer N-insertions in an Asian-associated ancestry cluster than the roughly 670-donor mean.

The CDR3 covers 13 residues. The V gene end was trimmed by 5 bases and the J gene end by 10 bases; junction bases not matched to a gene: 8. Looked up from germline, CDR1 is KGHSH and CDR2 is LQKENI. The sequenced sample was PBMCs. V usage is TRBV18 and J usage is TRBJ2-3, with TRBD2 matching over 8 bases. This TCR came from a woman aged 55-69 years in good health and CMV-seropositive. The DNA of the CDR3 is TGTGCCAGCTCAGACGGGACTAGAGAGGCGCAGTATTTT. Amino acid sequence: CASSDGTREAQYF. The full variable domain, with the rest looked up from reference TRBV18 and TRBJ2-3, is NAGVMQNPRHLVRRRGQEARLRCSPMKGHSHVYWYRQLPEEGLKFMVYLQKENIIDESGMPKERFSAEFPKEGPSILRIQQVVRGDSAAYFCASSDGTREAQYFGPGTRLTVL.